This is a list of T cell receptor beta chains from one sample in a study of OX40 agonist ivuxolimab in advanced cancers. Here immunoSEQ multiplex PCR was the method, and the copy in TCRdb shows in-frame clones only, minus some. The sample includes approximately 80,000 clones, roughly 94% seen only once; the top ten take 8% to 10%. The source was CD4+ or CD8+ T cells sorted from blood, collected in a trial of the OX40 agonist ivuxolimab. All receptors derive from an adult with an advanced solid tumor such as melanoma, head and neck, liver or kidney cancer. The CDR3 runs from the conserved cysteine through the conserved F or W. A D gene is named only where the DNA matches it firmly. Size is stated for part of the rows, as once, few or many counts, or as a class when the clone is expanded.

d_call: TRBD1; j_call: TRBJ2-1; v_call: TRBV6-1; clone_size: .; cdr3_nt: TGTGCCAGCCCCGGGACAGGGGGTAATGAGCAGTTCTTC; cdr3_aa: CASPGTGGNEQFF
d_call: .; j_call: TRBJ2-7; v_call: TRBV7-9; clone_size: .; cdr3_nt: TGTGCCAGCAGCCCCCCGGGGAAGGACGAGCAGTACTTC; cdr3_aa: CASSPPGKDEQYF
d_call: .; j_call: TRBJ1-6; v_call: TRBV12-2; clone_size: .; cdr3_nt: TGTGCAAGTCGCTTAGTCTACCGGCTTACTCATAATTCACCCCTCCACTTT; cdr3_aa: CASRLVYRLTHNSPLHF
d_call: .; j_call: TRBJ1-5; v_call: TRBV6-5; clone_size: .; cdr3_nt: TGTGCCAGCAGTCCCTGGGACAGCAATCAGCCCCAGCATTTT; cdr3_aa: CASSPWDSNQPQHF
d_call: TRBD2; j_call: TRBJ2-3; v_call: TRBV11-2; clone_size: .; cdr3_nt: TGTGCCAGCAGATGGACTAGCGGACGACCAGATACGCAGTATTTT; cdr3_aa: CASRWTSGRPDTQYF
d_call: .; j_call: TRBJ2-7; v_call: TRBV28; clone_size: .; cdr3_nt: TGTGCCGCCGGGACATACGAGCAGTACTTC; cdr3_aa: CAAGTYEQYF
d_call: TRBD1; j_call: TRBJ1-2; v_call: TRBV9; clone_size: .; cdr3_nt: TGTGCCAGCAGCGCCACAGGGGCCTCCAACTATGGCTACACCTTC; cdr3_aa: CASSATGASNYGYTF
d_call: TRBD2; j_call: TRBJ2-7; v_call: TRBV7-2; clone_size: .; cdr3_nt: TGTGCCAGCAGCTCGCCGACTAGCGGGGTCTACGAGCAGTACTTC; cdr3_aa: CASSSPTSGVYEQYF
d_call: .; j_call: TRBJ2-1; v_call: TRBV19; clone_size: .; cdr3_nt: TGTGCCAGTACCGGGGGTTGGGGCAATGAGCAGTTCTTC; cdr3_aa: CASTGGWGNEQFF
d_call: .; j_call: TRBJ2-2; v_call: TRBV5-1; clone_size: .; cdr3_nt: TGCGCCAGCAGCTTGGTACAGGCAACGAACACCGGGGAGCTGTTTTTT; cdr3_aa: CASSLVQATNTGELFF
d_call: .; j_call: TRBJ1-6; v_call: TRBV30; clone_size: .; cdr3_nt: TGTGCCTGGAGCCATGGTGTCAGCTCCTATAATTCACCCCTCCACTTT; cdr3_aa: CAWSHGVSSYNSPLHF
d_call: TRBD2; j_call: TRBJ2-3; v_call: TRBV19; clone_size: .; cdr3_nt: TGTGCCAGTAGCCCCAGCGGGGCACGCACAGATACGCAGTATTTT; cdr3_aa: CASSPSGARTDTQYF
d_call: .; j_call: TRBJ2-7; v_call: TRBV10-3; clone_size: .; cdr3_nt: TGTGCCATCAGTGAGTCGGGGGGTAGGGAGGAGTACTTC; cdr3_aa: CAISESGGREEYF
d_call: TRBD1; j_call: TRBJ1-1; v_call: TRBV9; clone_size: .; cdr3_nt: TGTGCCAGCAGCGTAGCAGGAAGGGGTGGACAGGGGCGCACTGAAGCTTTCTTT; cdr3_aa: CASSVAGRGGQGRTEAFF
d_call: .; j_call: TRBJ2-3; v_call: TRBV14; clone_size: .; cdr3_nt: TGTGCCAGCAGCCAAAGAGGTACAGATACGCAGTATTTT; cdr3_aa: CASSQRGTDTQYF
d_call: TRBD1; j_call: TRBJ1-6; v_call: TRBV7-9; clone_size: .; cdr3_nt: TGTGCCAGCAGCTACGAGGGGGCAGGGTCACCCCTCCACTTT; cdr3_aa: CASSYEGAGSPLHF
d_call: .; j_call: TRBJ1-2; v_call: TRBV6-5; clone_size: .; cdr3_nt: TGTGCCAGCAGTTACGCGGGGGGGTTTACTGGCTACACCTTC; cdr3_aa: CASSYAGGFTGYTF
d_call: .; j_call: TRBJ2-1; v_call: TRBV19; clone_size: .; cdr3_nt: TGTGCCAGTAGTGGACCGGGCCTCAGGGTCGAGGGGCAGTTCTTC; cdr3_aa: CASSGPGLRVEGQFF
d_call: .; j_call: TRBJ1-6; v_call: TRBV9; clone_size: .; cdr3_nt: TGTGCCAGCAGCGTAGGGGGCTCCTATAATTCACCCCTCCACTTT; cdr3_aa: CASSVGGSYNSPLHF
d_call: .; j_call: TRBJ2-2; v_call: TRBV11-3; clone_size: .; cdr3_nt: TGTGCCAGCAGCCCAACTATCTATCTAGACAGGTGGGTCGGGGAGCTGTTTTTT; cdr3_aa: CASSPTIYLDRWVGELFF
d_call: TRBD1; j_call: TRBJ2-5; v_call: TRBV7-7; clone_size: .; cdr3_nt: TGTGCCAGCAGCTTGAGGACAGGGGGCTCAGAGACCCAGTACTTC; cdr3_aa: CASSLRTGGSETQYF
d_call: TRBD1; j_call: TRBJ1-2; v_call: TRBV6-1; clone_size: .; cdr3_nt: TGTGCCAGCAGTCAAGGACAGGGGGCCTTGTACGGCTACACCTTC; cdr3_aa: CASSQGQGALYGYTF
d_call: .; j_call: TRBJ2-1; v_call: TRBV19; clone_size: .; cdr3_nt: TGTGCCAGTAGCGTCCGGGGGCCCTACAATGAGCAGTTCTTC; cdr3_aa: CASSVRGPYNEQFF
d_call: TRBD1; j_call: TRBJ1-2; v_call: TRBV19; clone_size: .; cdr3_nt: TGTGCCAGTAGTATGACAGGGGGCATAGGCTATGGCTACACCTTC; cdr3_aa: CASSMTGGIGYGYTF
d_call: TRBD1; j_call: TRBJ1-1; v_call: TRBV4-1; clone_size: .; cdr3_nt: TGCGCCAGCAGCCAAGAAAGGGGGCAGGGATTTACTGAAGCTTTCTTT; cdr3_aa: CASSQERGQGFTEAFF
d_call: TRBD1; j_call: TRBJ1-5; v_call: TRBV6-5; clone_size: .; cdr3_nt: TGTGCCAGCAGTCAGGGGGCTATTCAGCCCCAGCATTTT; cdr3_aa: CASSQGAIQPQHF
d_call: .; j_call: TRBJ1-2; v_call: TRBV6-1; clone_size: .; cdr3_nt: TGTGCCAGCAGTTACCCCGGAGGCTACACCTTC; cdr3_aa: CASSYPGGYTF
d_call: .; j_call: TRBJ1-3; v_call: TRBV5-4; clone_size: once; cdr3_nt: TGTGCCAGCAGCGTCCGCGGCTCTGGAAACACCATATATTTT; cdr3_aa: CASSVRGSGNTIYF
d_call: .; j_call: TRBJ2-1; v_call: TRBV5-1; clone_size: .; cdr3_nt: TGCGCCAGCAGCTTGGGACTCGGAGGCTCCTACAATGAGCAGTTCTTC; cdr3_aa: CASSLGLGGSYNEQFF
d_call: TRBD1; j_call: TRBJ2-7; v_call: TRBV5-1; clone_size: .; cdr3_nt: TGCGCCAGCAGCCCTCTGGGACAGGGAGACGAGCAGTACTTC; cdr3_aa: CASSPLGQGDEQYF